This T cell receptor (beta chain) was captured in a study of blood T cell repertoires in COVID-19. Turning to the study itself: COVID-19 samples collected from the United States, Italy and Spain covered acute and convalescent phases. The cDNA or gDNA used as material had been derived from T cells, B-cell-depleted T cells, or PBMCs.

Per the original data handling: From reference gene primer amplification, estimates of nucleated cell counts were derived. Assay used: immunoSEQ multiplex PCR; TCRdb lists only in-frame clones, some missing. V, J and clone size derive from that table, while D and trimming were established from the DNA sequence. This table has about 130,000 clones, over 70% appearing once. V was clipped by 5 bases and J by 6 bases; unmatched bases: 11. The V gene's germline CDR1 is SGHNT and CDR2 YENEEA. The CDR3 runs to 17 residues. The receptor was isolated from a man older than 75 with acute or convalescent COVID-19. V usage is TRBV11-3 and J usage is TRBJ2-1; 12 positions match TRBD2. Sequencing input: peripheral blood. The CDR3 is CASSPGPGTSGFNEQFF. As DNA, the CDR3 is TGTGCCAGCAGCCCCGGTCCCGGGACTAGCGGGTTCAATGAGCAGTTCTTC.